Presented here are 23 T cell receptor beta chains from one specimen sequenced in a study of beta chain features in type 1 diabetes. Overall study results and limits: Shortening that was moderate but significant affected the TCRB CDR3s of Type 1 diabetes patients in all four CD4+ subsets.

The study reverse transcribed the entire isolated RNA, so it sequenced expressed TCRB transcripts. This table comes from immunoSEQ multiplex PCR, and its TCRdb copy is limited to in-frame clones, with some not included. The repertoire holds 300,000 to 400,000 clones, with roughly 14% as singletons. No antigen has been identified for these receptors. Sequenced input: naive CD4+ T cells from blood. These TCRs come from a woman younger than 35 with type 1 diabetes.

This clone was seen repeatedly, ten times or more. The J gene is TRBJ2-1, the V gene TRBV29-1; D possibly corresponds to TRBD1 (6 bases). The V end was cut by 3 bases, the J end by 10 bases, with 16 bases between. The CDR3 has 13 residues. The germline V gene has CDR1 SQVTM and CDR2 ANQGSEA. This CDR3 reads CSVETGRWEEQFF. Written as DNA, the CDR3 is TGCAGCGTTGAGACAGGCCGCTGGGAGGAGCAGTTCTTC.

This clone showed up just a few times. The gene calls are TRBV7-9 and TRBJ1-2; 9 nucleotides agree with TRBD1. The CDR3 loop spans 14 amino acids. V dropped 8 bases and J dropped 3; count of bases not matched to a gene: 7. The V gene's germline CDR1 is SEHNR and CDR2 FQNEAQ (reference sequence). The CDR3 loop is CASGWGQGDYGYTF. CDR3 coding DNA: TGTGCCAGCGGGTGGGGACAGGGAGACTATGGCTACACCTTC.

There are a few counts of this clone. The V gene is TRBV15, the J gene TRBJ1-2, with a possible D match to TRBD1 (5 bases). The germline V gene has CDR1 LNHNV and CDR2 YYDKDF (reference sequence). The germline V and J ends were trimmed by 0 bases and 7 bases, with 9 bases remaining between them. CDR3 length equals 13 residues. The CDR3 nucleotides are TGTGCCACCAGCAGAGATCCAGGGATTGGCTACACCTTC. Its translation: CATSRDPGIGYTF.

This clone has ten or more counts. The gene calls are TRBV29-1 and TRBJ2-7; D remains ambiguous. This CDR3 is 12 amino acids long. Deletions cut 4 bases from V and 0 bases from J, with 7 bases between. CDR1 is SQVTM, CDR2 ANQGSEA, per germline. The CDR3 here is CSVALGSYEQYF. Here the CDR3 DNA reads TGCAGCGTTGCCCTCGGCTCCTACGAGCAGTACTTC.

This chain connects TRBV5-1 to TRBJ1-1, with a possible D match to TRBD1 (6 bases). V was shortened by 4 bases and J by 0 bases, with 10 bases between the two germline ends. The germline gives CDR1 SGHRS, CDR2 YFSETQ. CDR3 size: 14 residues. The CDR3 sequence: CASSTGQLNTEAFF. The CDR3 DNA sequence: TGCGCCAGCAGCACCGGACAGTTGAACACTGAAGCTTTCTTT.

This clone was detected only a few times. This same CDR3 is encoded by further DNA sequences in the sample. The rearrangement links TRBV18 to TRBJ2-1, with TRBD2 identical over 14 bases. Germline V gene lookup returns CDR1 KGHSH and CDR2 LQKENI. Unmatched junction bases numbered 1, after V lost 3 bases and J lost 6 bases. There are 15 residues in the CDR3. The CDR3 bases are TGTGCCAGCTCACCCGGACTAGCGGGGGGCAATGAGCAGTTCTTC. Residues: CASSPGLAGGNEQFF.

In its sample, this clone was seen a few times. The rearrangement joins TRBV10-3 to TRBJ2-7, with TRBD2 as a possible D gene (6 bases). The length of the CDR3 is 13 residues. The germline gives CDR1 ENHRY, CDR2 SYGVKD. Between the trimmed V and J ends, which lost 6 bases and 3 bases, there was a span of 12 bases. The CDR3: CAISAGLIYEQYV. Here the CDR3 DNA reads TGTGCCATCAGCGCGGGACTGATCTACGAGCAGTACGTC.

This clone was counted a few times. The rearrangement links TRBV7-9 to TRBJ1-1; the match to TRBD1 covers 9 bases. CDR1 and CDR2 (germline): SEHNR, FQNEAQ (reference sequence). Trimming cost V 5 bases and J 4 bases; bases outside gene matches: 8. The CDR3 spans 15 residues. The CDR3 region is CASSLGTGSFTEAFF. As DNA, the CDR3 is TGTGCCAGCAGCCTAGGGACAGGGAGTTTCACTGAAGCTTTCTTT.

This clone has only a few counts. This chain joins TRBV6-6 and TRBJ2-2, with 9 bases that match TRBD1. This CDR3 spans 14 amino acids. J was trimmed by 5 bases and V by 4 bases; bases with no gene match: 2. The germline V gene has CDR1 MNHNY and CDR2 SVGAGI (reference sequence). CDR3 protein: CASSSGTGTGELFF. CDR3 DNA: TGTGCCAGCAGTTCCGGGACAGGGACCGGGGAGCTGTTTTTT.

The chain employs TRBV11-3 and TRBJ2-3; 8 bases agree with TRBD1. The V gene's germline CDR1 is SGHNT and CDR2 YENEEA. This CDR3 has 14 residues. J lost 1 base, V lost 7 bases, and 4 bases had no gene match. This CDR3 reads CASNDRGRTDTQYF. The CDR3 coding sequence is TGTGCCAGCAATGACAGGGGTCGCACAGATACGCAGTATTTT.

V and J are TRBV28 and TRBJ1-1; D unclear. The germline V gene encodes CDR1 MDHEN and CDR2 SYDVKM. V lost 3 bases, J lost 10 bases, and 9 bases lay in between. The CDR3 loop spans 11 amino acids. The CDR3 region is CASSFPSGAFF. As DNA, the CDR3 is TGTGCCAGCAGTTTCCCCAGCGGAGCTTTCTTT.

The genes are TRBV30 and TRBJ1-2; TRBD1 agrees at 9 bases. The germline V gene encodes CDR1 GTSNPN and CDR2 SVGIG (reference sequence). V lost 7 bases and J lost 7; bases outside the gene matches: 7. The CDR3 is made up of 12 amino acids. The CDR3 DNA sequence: TGTGCCTTTACAGGGGGCGGCCCTGGCTACACCTTC. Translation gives CAFTGGGPGYTF.

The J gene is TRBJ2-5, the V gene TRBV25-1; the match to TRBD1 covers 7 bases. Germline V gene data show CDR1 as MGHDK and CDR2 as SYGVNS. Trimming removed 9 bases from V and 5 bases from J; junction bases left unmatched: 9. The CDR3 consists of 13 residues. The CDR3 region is CASRQGLGETQYF. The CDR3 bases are TGTGCCAGTCGACAGGGATTAGGGGAGACCCAGTACTTC.

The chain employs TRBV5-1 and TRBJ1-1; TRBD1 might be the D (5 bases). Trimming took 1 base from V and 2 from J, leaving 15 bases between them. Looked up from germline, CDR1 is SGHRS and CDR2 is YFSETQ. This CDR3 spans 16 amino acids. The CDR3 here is CASSLSGGLLNTEAFF. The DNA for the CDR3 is TGCGCCAGCAGCTTGTCCGGGGGTCTCCTTAACACTGAAGCTTTCTTT.

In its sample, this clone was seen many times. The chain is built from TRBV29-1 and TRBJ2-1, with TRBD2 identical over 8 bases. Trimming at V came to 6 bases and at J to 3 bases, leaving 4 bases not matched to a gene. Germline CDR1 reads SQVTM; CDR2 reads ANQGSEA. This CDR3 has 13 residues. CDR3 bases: TGCAGCGTAGGGACTAGGAACTACAATGAGCAGTTCTTC. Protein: CSVGTRNYNEQFF.

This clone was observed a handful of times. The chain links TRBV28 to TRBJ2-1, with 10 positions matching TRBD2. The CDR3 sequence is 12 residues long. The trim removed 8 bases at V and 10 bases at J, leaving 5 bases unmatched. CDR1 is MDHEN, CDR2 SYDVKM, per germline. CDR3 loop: CASGSGRPEQFF. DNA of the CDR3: TGTGCCAGCGGTAGCGGGAGGCCCGAGCAGTTCTTC.

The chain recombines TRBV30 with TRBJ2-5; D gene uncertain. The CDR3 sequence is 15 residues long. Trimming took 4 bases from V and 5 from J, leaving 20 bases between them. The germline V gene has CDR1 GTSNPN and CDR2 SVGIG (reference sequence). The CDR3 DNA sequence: TGTGCCTGGAAACGAGGTAGTTCTGGCTGGGAGACCCAGTACTTC. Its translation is CAWKRGSSGWETQYF.

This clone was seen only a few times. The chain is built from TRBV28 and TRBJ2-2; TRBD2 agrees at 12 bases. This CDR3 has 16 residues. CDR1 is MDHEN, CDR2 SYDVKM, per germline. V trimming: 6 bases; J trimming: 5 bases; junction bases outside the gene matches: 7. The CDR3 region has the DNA TGTGCCAGCAGGTCGACTAGCGGGAGCGGTACCGGGGAGCTGTTTTTT. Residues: CASRSTSGSGTGELFF.

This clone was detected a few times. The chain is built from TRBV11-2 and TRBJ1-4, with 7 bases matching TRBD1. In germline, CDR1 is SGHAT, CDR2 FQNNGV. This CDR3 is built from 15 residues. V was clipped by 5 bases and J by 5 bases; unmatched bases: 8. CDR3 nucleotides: TGTGCCAGCAGCGGAGCAGGGACAGAAAATGAAAAACTGTTTTTT. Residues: CASSGAGTENEKLFF.

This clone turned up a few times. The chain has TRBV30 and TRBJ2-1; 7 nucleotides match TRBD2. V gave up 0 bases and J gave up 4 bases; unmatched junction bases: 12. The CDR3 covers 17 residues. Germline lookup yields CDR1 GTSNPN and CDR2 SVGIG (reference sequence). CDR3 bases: TGTGCCTGGAGTGTACGGGCTAGCGGTAGGAGGTACAATGAGCAGTTCTTC. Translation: CAWSVRASGRRYNEQFF.

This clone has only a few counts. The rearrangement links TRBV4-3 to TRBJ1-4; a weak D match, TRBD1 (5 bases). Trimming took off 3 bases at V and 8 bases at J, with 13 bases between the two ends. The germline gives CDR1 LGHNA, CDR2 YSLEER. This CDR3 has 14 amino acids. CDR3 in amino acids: CASSQITGDEKLFF. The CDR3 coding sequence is TGCGCCAGCAGCCAGATAACAGGCGACGAAAAACTGTTTTTT.

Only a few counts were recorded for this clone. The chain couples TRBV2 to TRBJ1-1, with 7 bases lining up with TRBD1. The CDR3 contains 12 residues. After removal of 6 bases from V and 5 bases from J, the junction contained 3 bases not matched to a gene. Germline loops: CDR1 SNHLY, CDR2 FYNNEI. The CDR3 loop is CASRMTGTEAFF. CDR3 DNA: TGTGCCAGCAGGATGACAGGGACTGAAGCTTTCTTT.

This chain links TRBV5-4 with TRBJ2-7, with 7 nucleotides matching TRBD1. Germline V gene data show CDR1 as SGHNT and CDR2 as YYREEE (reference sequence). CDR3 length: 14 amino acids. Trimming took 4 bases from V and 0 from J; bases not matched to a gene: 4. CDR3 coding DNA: TGTGCCAGCAGCCGGGACAGAAACTCCTACGAGCAGTACTTC. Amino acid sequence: CASSRDRNSYEQYF.